Listed here are 18 T cell receptor beta chains from one sample, sequenced in a study of cytomegalovirus exposure and HLA in healthy donors. Assay: immunoSEQ multiplex PCR; the TCRdb copy retains only in-frame clones and omits some. The data hold some 83,000 clones, with approximately 93% observed a single time. Specimen: PBMCs. These TCRs come from a young woman in good health and CMV-seropositive.

The chain is built from TRBV10-3 and TRBJ1-5; 12 bases agree with TRBD1. V lost 5 bases to trimming and J lost 5 bases; unmatched junction nucleotides: 10. The CDR3 consists of 17 residues. Germline assignment: CDR1 ENHRY and CDR2 SYGVKD. The CDR3 loop reads CAISQSRDRGQYQPQHF. The CDR3 DNA is TGTGCCATCAGTCAATCCCGGGACAGGGGGCAGTATCAGCCCCAGCATTTT.

The chain joins TRBV6-1 to TRBJ1-2; the match to TRBD1 covers 9 bases. Trimming at V came to 8 bases and at J to 6 bases, leaving 10 bases not matched to a gene. CDR3 length: 14 amino acids. Germline CDR1 is MNHNS and CDR2 is SASEGT. The CDR3 protein is CASSLTTGGNGYTF. The CDR3 DNA reads TGTGCCAGCTCCCTCACGACAGGGGGAAATGGCTACACCTTC.

The V gene is TRBV4-3, the J gene TRBJ2-7; D remains unclear. Trimming stripped 1 base from V and 3 bases from J, with 13 bases between. The germline CDR1 and CDR2 sequences are LGHNA and YSLEER. This CDR3 is built from 15 residues. CDR3 sequence reads: CASSQVFRNDYEQYF. In nucleotides, the CDR3 is TGCGCCAGCAGCCAAGTGTTCAGGAACGACTACGAGCAGTACTTC.

The chain recombines TRBV28 with TRBJ1-1; TRBD1 might be the D (6 bases). Trimming shortened V by 5 bases and J by 0 bases, and 13 bases separated the two germline ends. Germline V CDR1 and CDR2: MDHEN, SYDVKM. The CDR3 is made up of 15 amino acids. The CDR3 region has the DNA TGTGCCAGCAGTCCTAATGGACAGATGAACACTGAAGCTTTCTTT. This codes for CASSPNGQMNTEAFF.

V is TRBV15 and J is TRBJ2-5, with a possible D match to TRBD1 (6 bases). Germline V gene sequence: CDR1 LNHNV, CDR2 YYDKDF (reference sequence). Trimming removed 1 base from V and 4 bases from J, with 13 bases in between. The CDR3 is made up of 15 amino acids. CDR3 bases: TGTGCCACCAGCAGAGGGTCAGGGGTGCCAGAGACCCAGTACTTC. This translates into CATSRGSGVPETQYF.

The chain couples TRBV4-2 to TRBJ2-3; a weak D match, TRBD2 (6 bases). With 2 bases removed from V and 3 bases from J, the gap between germline ends came to 21 bases. The length of the CDR3 is 18 residues. Germline CDR1 is LGHNA and CDR2 is YNFKEQ. The CDR3 here is CASSQSPSGLAQTDTQYF. The CDR3 DNA reads TGTGCCAGCAGCCAATCTCCCTCCGGTCTAGCGCAAACAGATACGCAGTATTTT.

The J gene is TRBJ2-7, the V gene TRBV9; D perhaps matches TRBD2 (6 bases). This CDR3 region has 13 residues. The V gene lost 8 bases and the J gene lost 2 bases, with 14 bases spanning the gap. Germline V gene lookup returns CDR1 SGDLS and CDR2 YYNGEE. This CDR3 is CARTSIAPYEQYF. CDR3 nucleotides: TGTGCCAGGACTAGTATAGCCCCCTACGAGCAGTACTTC.

The V and J genes are TRBV6-5 and TRBJ1-2; D gene ambiguous. This CDR3 contains 11 residues. V was trimmed by 7 bases and J by 2 bases, leaving 5 bases between them. CDR1 is MNHEY, CDR2 SVGAGI, per germline. Here the CDR3 reads CASISNYGYTF. CDR3 DNA: TGTGCCAGCATATCGAACTATGGCTACACCTTC.

This rearrangement joins TRBV28 to TRBJ1-5, with 7 nucleotides matching TRBD1. This CDR3 is built from 15 residues. The trim removed 5 bases at V and 4 bases at J, leaving 8 bases unmatched. Germline V gives CDR1 MDHEN, CDR2 SYDVKM. The CDR3 DNA reads as TGTGCCAGCAGTAGAGACAGGGTAGGGAATCAGCCCCAGCATTTT. This codes for CASSRDRVGNQPQHF. Variable domain in full (rest from reference TRBV28 and TRBJ1-5): DVKVTQSSRYLVKRTGEKVFLECVQDMDHENMFWYRQDPGLGLRLIYFSYDVKMKEKGDIPEGYSVSREKKERFSLILESASTNQTSMYLCASSRDRVGNQPQHFGDGTRLSIL.

V gene TRBV6-5 combines with J gene TRBJ1-2; TRBD1 aligns across 11 bases. V was pared by 6 bases and J by 8 bases, with 8 bases of the junction left unmatched. Germline assignment: CDR1 MNHEY and CDR2 SVGAGI. The CDR3 contains 14 residues. The CDR3, as DNA: TGTGCCAGCAGAGCTGGACAGGGGGCGTGGGGCTACACCTTC. It specifies CASRAGQGAWGYTF.

This clone appeared a single time. The chain combines TRBV7-2 with TRBJ1-2, with 8 bases identical to TRBD1. J was trimmed by 4 bases and V by 5 bases; bases with no gene match: 6. CDR3 size: 14 residues. From germline, CDR1 is SGHTA and CDR2 FQGNSA. CDR3 protein: CASSMTGAGYGYTF. The CDR3 coding sequence is TGTGCCAGCAGCATGACAGGGGCTGGCTATGGCTACACCTTC.

The rearrangement links TRBV11-1 to TRBJ1-3; D remains unclear. The germline CDR1 and CDR2 sequences are SGHAT and FQDESV (reference sequence). Trimming removed 3 bases from V and 8 bases from J, with 8 bases in between. There are 12 residues in the CDR3. Here the CDR3 DNA reads TGTGCCAGCAGCTTTGGCGGCGACACCATATATTTT. As protein: CASSFGGDTIYF.

The chain links TRBV9 to TRBJ1-1, with TRBD1 matching 9 bases. Germline V CDR1 and CDR2: SGDLS, YYNGEE. There are 15 residues in the CDR3. J gave up 3 bases and V 4 bases, and 7 bases lay outside the gene matches. CDR3: CASSPWDREYTEAFF. CDR3 DNA: TGTGCCAGCAGCCCATGGGACAGGGAGTACACTGAAGCTTTCTTT.

The rearrangement links TRBV10-1 to TRBJ2-3, with 10 bases identical to TRBD2. This CDR3 contains 16 residues. Germline V CDR1 and CDR2: WNHNN, SYGVQD (reference sequence). Losses at the gene ends were 4 bases for V and 2 bases for J; bases not matched to a gene: 6. DNA of the CDR3: TGCGCCAGCAGTGTAGCGGGGGGACCTAACACAGATACGCAGTATTTT. Amino acids: CASSVAGGPNTDTQYF.

The chain couples TRBV11-2 to TRBJ1-4, with 7 nucleotides matching TRBD1. V lost 5 bases to trimming and J lost 3 bases; unmatched junction nucleotides: 12. Looked up from germline, CDR1 is SGHAT and CDR2 is FQNNGV. This CDR3 spans 17 amino acids. The CDR3 reads CASSRLFGTAANEKLFF. CDR3 DNA: TGTGCCAGCAGCCGCCTTTTCGGGACAGCTGCTAATGAAAAACTGTTTTTT.

The V gene is TRBV11-1, the J gene TRBJ2-1; 7 bases match TRBD2. CDR1 is SGHAT, CDR2 FQDESV, per germline (reference sequence). CDR3 length: 16 amino acids. With 5 bases clipped from V and 12 bases from J, the junction kept 19 bases outside the gene matches. The CDR3 spells CASSPRGGGLLIGQFF. The CDR3 DNA follows: TGTGCCAGCAGCCCCCGTGGGGGGGGGTTACTTATTGGGCAGTTCTTC.

The chain combines TRBV4-2 with TRBJ1-3; 8 bases fit TRBD1. The CDR3 spans 15 residues. The V and J ends lost 3 bases and 4 bases, in that order; junction bases with no gene match: 5. Germline CDR1 is LGHNA and CDR2 is YNFKEQ. The DNA for the CDR3 is TGTGCCAGCAGCCAGCGGGACAGGAGAGGAAACACCATATATTTT. Its protein product is CASSQRDRRGNTIYF.

This clone appeared once. This chain uses TRBV4-3 with TRBJ2-7; 10 bases agree with TRBD1. The V gene end was trimmed by 2 bases and the J gene end by 4 bases; junction bases not matched to a gene: 8. The CDR3 has 16 amino acids. CDR1 LGHNA and CDR2 YSLEER come from the germline V gene. In DNA form, the CDR3 reads TGCGCCAGCAGCCAATTCTCGGGACAGGGGCCTTACGAGCAGTACTTC. Translation: CASSQFSGQGPYEQYF.